This paragraph reports one T cell receptor beta chain. This same CDR3 is encoded by further DNA sequences in the sample. CD8 cells regarded as naive lacked CD45RO, were positively chosen for CCR7, and omitted terminally differentiated effector memory CD45RA+ cells. Per the germline V gene, CDR1 is SGDLS and CDR2 is YYNGEE. V was trimmed by 0 bases and J by 7 bases, leaving 5 bases between them. The CDR3 has 12 amino acids. This entry belongs to a study of shared clonotypes between healthy human individuals. TCRdb's table, derived via immunoSEQ multiplex PCR, lists solely in-frame clones and lacks some. The table records roughly 2.1 million clones, roughly 91% of them present only once.

The TCR was taken from a man aged 18 to 30 in good health. Some clones in this sample may be carry-over from other donors' samples. The chain has TRBV9 and TRBJ2-1; D is ambiguous. Sequenced input: naive CD8+ T cells from PBMCs. The CDR3 DNA reads TGTGCCAGCAGCGTAGCTGGGAATGAGCAGTTCTTC. This sequence encodes CASSVAGNEQFF.